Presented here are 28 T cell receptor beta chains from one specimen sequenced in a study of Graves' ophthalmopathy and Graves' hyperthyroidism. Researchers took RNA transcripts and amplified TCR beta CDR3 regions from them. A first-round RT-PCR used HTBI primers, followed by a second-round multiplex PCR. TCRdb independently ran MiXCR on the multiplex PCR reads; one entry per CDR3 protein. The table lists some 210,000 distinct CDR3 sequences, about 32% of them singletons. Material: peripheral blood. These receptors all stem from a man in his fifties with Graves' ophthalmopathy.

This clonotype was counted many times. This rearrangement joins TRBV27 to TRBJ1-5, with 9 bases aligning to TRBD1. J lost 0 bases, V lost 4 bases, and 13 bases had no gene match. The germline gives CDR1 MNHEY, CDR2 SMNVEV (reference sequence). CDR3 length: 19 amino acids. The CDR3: CASSSHPRDRDGSNQPQHF. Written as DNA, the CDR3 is TGTGCCAGCAGTTCACACCCCAGGGACAGGGACGGTAGCAATCAGCCCCAGCATTTT.

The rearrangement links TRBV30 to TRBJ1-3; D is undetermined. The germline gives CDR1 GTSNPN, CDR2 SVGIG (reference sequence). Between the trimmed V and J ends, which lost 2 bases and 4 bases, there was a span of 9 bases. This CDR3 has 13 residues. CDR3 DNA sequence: TGTGCCTGGAGTTCGGGGAACGGAAACACCATATATTTT. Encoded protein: CAWSSGNGNTIYF.

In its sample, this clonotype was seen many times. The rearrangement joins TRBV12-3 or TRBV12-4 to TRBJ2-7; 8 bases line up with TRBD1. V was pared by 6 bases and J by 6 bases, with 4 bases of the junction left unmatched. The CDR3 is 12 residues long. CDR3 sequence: CASRSDRGEQYF. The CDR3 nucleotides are TGTGCCAGCAGGAGTGACAGGGGCGAGCAGTACTTC.

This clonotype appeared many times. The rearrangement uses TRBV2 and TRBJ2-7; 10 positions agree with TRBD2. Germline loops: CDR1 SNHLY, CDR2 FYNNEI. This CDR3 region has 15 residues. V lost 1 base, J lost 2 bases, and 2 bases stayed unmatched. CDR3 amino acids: CASSEESGRAYEQYF. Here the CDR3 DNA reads TGTGCCAGCAGTGAAGAGAGCGGGAGGGCCTACGAGCAGTACTTC.

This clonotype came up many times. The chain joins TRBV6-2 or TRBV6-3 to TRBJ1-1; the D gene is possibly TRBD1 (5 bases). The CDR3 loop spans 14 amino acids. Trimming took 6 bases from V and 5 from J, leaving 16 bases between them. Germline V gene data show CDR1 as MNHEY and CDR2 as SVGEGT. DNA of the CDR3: TGTGCCAGCAGCCACAGGTACCCTAAGACTGAAGCTTTCTTT. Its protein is CASSHRYPKTEAFF.

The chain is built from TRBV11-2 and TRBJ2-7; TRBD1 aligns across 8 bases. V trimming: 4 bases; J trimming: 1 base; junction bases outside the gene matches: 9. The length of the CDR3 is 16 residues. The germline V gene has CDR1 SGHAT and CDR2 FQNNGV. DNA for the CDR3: TGTGCCAGCAGCTCCCGCCCGGGACAGGCTTCCTACGAGCAGTACTTC. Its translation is CASSSRPGQASYEQYF.

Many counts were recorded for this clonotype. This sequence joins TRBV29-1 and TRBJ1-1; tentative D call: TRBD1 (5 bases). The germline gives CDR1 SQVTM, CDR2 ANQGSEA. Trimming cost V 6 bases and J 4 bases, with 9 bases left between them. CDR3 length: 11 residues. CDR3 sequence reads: CSVGGGTEAFF. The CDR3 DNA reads TGCAGCGTGGGGGGAGGCACTGAAGCTTTCTTT.

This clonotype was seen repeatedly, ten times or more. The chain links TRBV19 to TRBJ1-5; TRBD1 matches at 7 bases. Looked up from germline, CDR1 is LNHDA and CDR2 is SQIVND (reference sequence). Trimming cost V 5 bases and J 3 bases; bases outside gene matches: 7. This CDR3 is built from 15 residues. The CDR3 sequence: CASSPRGTDNQPQHF. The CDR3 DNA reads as TGTGCCAGTAGTCCCCGCGGGACAGACAATCAGCCCCAGCATTTT.

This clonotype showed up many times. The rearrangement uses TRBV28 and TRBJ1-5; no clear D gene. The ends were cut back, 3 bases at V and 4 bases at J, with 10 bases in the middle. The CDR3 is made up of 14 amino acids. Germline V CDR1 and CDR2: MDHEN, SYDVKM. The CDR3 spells CASSLINGNQPQHF. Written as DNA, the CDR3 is TGTGCCAGCAGTTTGATAAACGGGAATCAGCCCCAGCATTTT.

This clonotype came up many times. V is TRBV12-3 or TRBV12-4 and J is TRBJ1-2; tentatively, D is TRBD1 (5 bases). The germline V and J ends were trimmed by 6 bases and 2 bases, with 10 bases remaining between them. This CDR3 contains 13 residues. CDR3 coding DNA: TGTGCCAGCAGCGACAGTCGAAACTATGGCTACACCTTC. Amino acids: CASSDSRNYGYTF.

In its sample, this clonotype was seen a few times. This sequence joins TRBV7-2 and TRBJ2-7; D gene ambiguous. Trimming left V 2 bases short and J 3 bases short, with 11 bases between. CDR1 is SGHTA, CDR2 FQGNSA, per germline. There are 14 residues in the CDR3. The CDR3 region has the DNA TGTGCCAGCAGCTTATCTCGCCTGGTCTACGAGCAGTACTTC. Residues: CASSLSRLVYEQYF.

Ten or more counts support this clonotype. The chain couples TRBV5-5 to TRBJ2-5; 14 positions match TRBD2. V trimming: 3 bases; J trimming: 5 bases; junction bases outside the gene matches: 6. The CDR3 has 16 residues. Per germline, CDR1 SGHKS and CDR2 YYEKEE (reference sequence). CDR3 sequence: CASSSTSGRALETQYF. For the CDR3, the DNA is TGTGCCAGCAGCTCGACTAGCGGGAGGGCCCTCGAGACCCAGTACTTC.

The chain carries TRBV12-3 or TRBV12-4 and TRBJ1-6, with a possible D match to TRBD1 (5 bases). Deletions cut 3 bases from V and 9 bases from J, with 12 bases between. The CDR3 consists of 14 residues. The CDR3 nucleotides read TGTGCCAGCAGTTTCGACCAGGGTAGTTCACCCCTCCACTTT. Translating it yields CASSFDQGSSPLHF.

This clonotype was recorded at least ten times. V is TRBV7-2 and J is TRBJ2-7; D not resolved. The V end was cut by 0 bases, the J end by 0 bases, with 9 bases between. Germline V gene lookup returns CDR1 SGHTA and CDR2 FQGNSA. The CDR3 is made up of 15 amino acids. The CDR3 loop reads CASSLAPEISYEQYF. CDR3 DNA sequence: TGTGCCAGCAGCTTAGCCCCAGAGATCTCCTACGAGCAGTACTTC.

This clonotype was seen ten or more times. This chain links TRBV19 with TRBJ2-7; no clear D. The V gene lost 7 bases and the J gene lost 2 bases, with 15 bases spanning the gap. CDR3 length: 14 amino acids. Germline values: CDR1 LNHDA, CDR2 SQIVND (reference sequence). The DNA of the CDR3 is TGTGCCAGTATGGCGAACGGATACCCCTACGAGCAGTACTTC. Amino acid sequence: CASMANGYPYEQYF.

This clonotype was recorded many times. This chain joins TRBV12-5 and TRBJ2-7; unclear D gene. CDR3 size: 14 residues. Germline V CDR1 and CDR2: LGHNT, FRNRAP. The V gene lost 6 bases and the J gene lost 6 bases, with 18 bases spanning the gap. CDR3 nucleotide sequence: TGTGCTAGTGGCTTAACCTTAGACCCCCGCGAGCAGTACTTC. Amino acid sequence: CASGLTLDPREQYF.

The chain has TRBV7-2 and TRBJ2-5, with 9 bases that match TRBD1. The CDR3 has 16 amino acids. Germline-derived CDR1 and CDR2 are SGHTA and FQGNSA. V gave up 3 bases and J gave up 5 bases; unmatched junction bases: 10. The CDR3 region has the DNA TGTGCCAGCAGCTTCGTCTTGACAGGGGGTGGTGAGACCCAGTACTTC. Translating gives CASSFVLTGGGETQYF.

The CDR3 DNA reads TGCGCCAGCAGCCAAGGAGGGCCCGGAGGCGGGGAGCTGTTTTTT. This sequence encodes CASSQGGPGGGELFF. V is TRBV4-3 and J is TRBJ2-2; D might be TRBD2 (5 bases). The CDR3 is made up of 15 amino acids. Trimming cost V 1 base and J 7 bases, with 13 bases left between them. CDR1 and CDR2 (germline): LGHNA, YSLEER.

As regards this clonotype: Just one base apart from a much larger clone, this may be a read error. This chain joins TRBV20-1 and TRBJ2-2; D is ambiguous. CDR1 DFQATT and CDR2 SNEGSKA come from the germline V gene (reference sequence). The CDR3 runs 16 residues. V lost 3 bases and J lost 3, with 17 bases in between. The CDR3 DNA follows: TGCAGTGCTAGCCGGATTATCCAGAGACACACCGGGGAGCTGTTTTTT. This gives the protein CSASRIIQRHTGELFF.

The CDR3 DNA follows: TGTGCCGCAGGAGGGAACTCCTACGAGCAGTACTTC. Translating gives CAAGGNSYEQYF. This rearrangement joins TRBV10-3 to TRBJ2-7; D might be TRBD2 (6 bases). The CDR3 consists of 12 residues. Germline CDR1 and CDR2: ENHRY and SYGVKD. Trimming removed 11 bases at V and 0 bases at J, with 11 bases between.

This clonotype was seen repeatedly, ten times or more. CDR3 in DNA: TGTGCCAGTAGTATGGTGGCAGGGACTACTGGCGAGCAGTACTTC. This codes for CASSMVAGTTGEQYF. The chain combines TRBV19 with TRBJ2-7; 7 bases agree with TRBD2. The CDR3 sequence is 15 residues long. Germline CDR1 reads LNHDA; CDR2 reads SQIVND (reference sequence). The ends lost 3 bases at V and 6 bases at J; junction bases unmatched: 11.

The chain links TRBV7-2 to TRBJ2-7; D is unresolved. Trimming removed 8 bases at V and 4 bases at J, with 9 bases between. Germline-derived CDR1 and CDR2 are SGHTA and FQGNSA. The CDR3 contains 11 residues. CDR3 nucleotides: TGTGCCAGCGGCCTGAGATACGAGCAGTACTTC. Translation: CASGLRYEQYF.

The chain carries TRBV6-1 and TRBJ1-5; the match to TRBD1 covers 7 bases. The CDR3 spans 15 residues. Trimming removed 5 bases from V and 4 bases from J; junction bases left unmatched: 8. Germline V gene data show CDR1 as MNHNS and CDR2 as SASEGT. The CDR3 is CASSTRTGTNQPQHF. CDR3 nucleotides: TGTGCCAGCAGTACCAGGACAGGTACGAATCAGCCCCAGCATTTT.

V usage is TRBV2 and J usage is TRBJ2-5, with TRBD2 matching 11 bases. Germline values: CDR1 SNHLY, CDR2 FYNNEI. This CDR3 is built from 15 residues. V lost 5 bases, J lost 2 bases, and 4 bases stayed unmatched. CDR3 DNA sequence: TGTGCCAGCAGTAGACTAGCGGGGCTACAAGAGACCCAGTACTTC. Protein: CASSRLAGLQETQYF.

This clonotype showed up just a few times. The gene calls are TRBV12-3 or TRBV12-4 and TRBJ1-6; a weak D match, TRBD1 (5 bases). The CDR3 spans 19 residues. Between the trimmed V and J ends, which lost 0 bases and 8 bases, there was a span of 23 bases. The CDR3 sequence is CASSLAGGASFRIDSPLHF. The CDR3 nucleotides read TGTGCCAGCAGTTTAGCGGGTGGGGCGTCGTTTCGGATTGATTCACCCCTCCACTTT.

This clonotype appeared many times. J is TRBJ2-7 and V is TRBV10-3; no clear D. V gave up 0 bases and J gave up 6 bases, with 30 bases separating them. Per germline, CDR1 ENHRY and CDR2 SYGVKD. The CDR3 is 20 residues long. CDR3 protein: CAISESIVRVGRPGFLEQYF. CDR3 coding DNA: TGTGCCATCAGTGAGTCGATAGTCCGTGTCGGCAGGCCCGGGTTTCTCGAGCAGTACTTC.

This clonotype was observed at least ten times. CDR3 sequence (DNA): TGTGCCAGCAGCCGATCCGATACGCAGTATTTT. This encodes CASSRSDTQYF. The chain uses TRBV7-2 and TRBJ2-3; D gene unclear. V was clipped by 5 bases and J by 6 bases, with 6 bases between them. The CDR3 length is 11 residues. The germline gives CDR1 SGHTA, CDR2 FQGNSA.

The CDR3 sequence is CSARDPRADGNSPLHF. The CDR3 region has the DNA TGCAGTGCTAGAGATCCGAGGGCGGACGGTAATTCACCCCTCCACTTT. The rearrangement uses TRBV20-1 and TRBJ1-6, with unresolved D. In germline, CDR1 is DFQATT, CDR2 SNEGSKA (reference sequence). Between the trimmed V and J ends, which lost 0 bases and 6 bases, there was a span of 15 bases. CDR3 size: 16 residues.